This record looks at one T cell receptor beta chain sequence and its context. Its target is unknown. The data belong to a study of CD4 T cells in relation to SARS-CoV-2 and coronaviruses. Across the study: PBMCs were cultured with antigen for roughly nine days before TCR beta sequencing. Convalescent patients were under ten males and 4 females; two were Hispanic.

The CDR3 totals 15 residues. V dropped 1 base and J dropped 6 bases, with 13 bases sitting between them. Germline values: CDR1 MDHEN, CDR2 SYDVKM. Overall study findings and caveats: According to naive versus memory sequencing, detected responses are memory recall, not newly primed.

Measured with immunoSEQ multiplex PCR; TCRdb has only the in-frame clones, and not every one. The sample includes about 34,000 clones, about three quarters seen only once; the top ten take 3% to 4%. Cryopreserved PBMCs were CD4-enriched, then split into naive and memory cells. The receptor's source is an adult with COVID-19. The V and J genes are TRBV28 and TRBJ2-4; a possible D gene is TRBD2 (5 bases). The sample comprised memory CD4+ T cells from PBMCs, cultured in vitro. This CDR3 is CASSLLMAAGNIQYF. In DNA, the CDR3 is TGTGCCAGCAGTTTATTAATGGCCGCGGGAAACATTCAGTACTTC.